The 6 T cell receptor beta chains presented below share a single source sample, sequenced in a study of tumor-infiltrating lymphocytes in localized non-small cell lung cancer. The protocol was immunoSEQ multiplex PCR, while the TCRdb copy is restricted to in-frame clones and leaves out a portion. The table has more than 2,500 clones, around 50% seen once. Sequencing was performed on uninvolved lung tissue not adjacent to the tumor. All receptors come from a human donor with non-small cell lung cancer.

The genes are TRBV30 and TRBJ1-5, with D possibly TRBD1 on 5 matching bases. V gave up 2 bases and J gave up 1 base, with 15 bases separating them. Per the germline V gene, CDR1 is GTSNPN and CDR2 is SVGIG (reference sequence). The length of the CDR3 is 16 residues. The CDR3: CAWSKGRAWSNQPQHF. The CDR3 nucleotides read TGTGCCTGGAGTAAGGGCAGGGCCTGGAGCAATCAGCCCCAGCATTTT.

The chain uses TRBV27 and TRBJ2-7; TRBD2 matches 7 bases. CDR3 length equals 13 residues. Per the germline V gene, CDR1 is MNHEY and CDR2 is SMNVEV (reference sequence). J lost 6 bases, V lost 6 bases, and 8 bases had no gene match. The CDR3 loop reads CASRPSGGREQYF. DNA for the CDR3: TGTGCCAGCAGACCTAGCGGCGGTCGCGAGCAGTACTTC.

The chain links TRBV28 to TRBJ2-2; possibly TRBD1 for D (5 bases). Germline V CDR1 and CDR2: MDHEN, SYDVKM. V lost 5 bases and J 7 bases, leaving 17 bases between the germline ends. This CDR3 has 15 residues. For the CDR3, the DNA is TGTGCCAGCAGTGACCCCAAGGGGTTGATCGGGGAGCTGTTTTTT. Translating it yields CASSDPKGLIGELFF.

This clone was seen a single time. This rearrangement joins TRBV7-2 to TRBJ2-7, with D hard to call. From germline, CDR1 is SGHTA and CDR2 FQGNSA. The CDR3 has 12 residues. V dropped 3 bases and J dropped 6 bases, with 9 bases sitting between them. CDR3 region: CASSLRPTEQYF. The CDR3 region has the DNA TGTGCCAGCAGCTTGAGACCCACCGAGCAGTACTTC.

This chain joins TRBV6-6 and TRBJ2-7, with 7 bases fitting TRBD1. Germline V lookup: CDR1 MNHNY, CDR2 SVGAGI (reference sequence). Losses at the gene ends were 4 bases for V and 2 bases for J; bases not matched to a gene: 5. CDR3 size: 14 residues. CDR3 sequence: CASSSLQGAYEQYF. The CDR3 region has the DNA TGTGCCAGCAGTTCCCTCCAGGGGGCCTACGAGCAGTACTTC.

This clone was observed once. The chain is built from TRBV29-1 and TRBJ2-3; weak D call: TRBD2 (6 bases). V was cut by 7 bases and J by 1 base, with 12 bases left in between. CDR3 size: 13 residues. Germline lookup yields CDR1 SQVTM and CDR2 ANQGSEA. The DNA for the CDR3 is TGCAGCGCCGCGCCGGGGGGCACAGATACGCAGTATTTT. Protein: CSAAPGGTDTQYF.